The 20 T cell receptor beta chains reported below all come from one sample, sequenced in a study of cytomegalovirus exposure and HLA in healthy donors. The primer mix had 60 Vbeta and 13 Jbeta primers. TCRdb's table, derived via immunoSEQ multiplex PCR, lists solely in-frame clones and lacks some. The data show more than 110,000 clones, around 82% seen once. The material sequenced was PBMCs. Receptors were obtained from a man aged 35 to 55 in good health and CMV-seropositive.

This chain connects TRBV5-1 to TRBJ2-6; D not resolved. Germline-derived CDR1 and CDR2 are SGHRS and YFSETQ. The CDR3 length is 15 residues. The V gene lost 2 bases and the J gene lost 0 bases, with 6 bases spanning the gap. DNA for the CDR3: TGCGCCAGCAGCTTAATCAACTCTGGGGCCAACGTCCTGACTTTC. It is translated as CASSLINSGANVLTF.

The chain links TRBV20-1 to TRBJ1-1; D is perhaps TRBD1 (6 bases). CDR1 is DFQATT and CDR2 is SNEGSKA in the germline V gene (reference sequence). V was trimmed by 6 bases and J by 10 bases, leaving 15 bases between them. CDR3 length: 11 amino acids. The CDR3 sequence: CSARQAPGAFF. The DNA for the CDR3 is TGCAGTGCCAGACAGGCCCCAGGAGCTTTCTTT.

The chain combines TRBV4-2 with TRBJ1-5; tentative D call: TRBD1 (5 bases). V lost 6 bases and J lost 4, with 7 bases in between. CDR1 and CDR2 (germline): LGHNA, YNFKEQ. This CDR3 region has 12 residues. DNA for the CDR3: TGTGCCAGCAGTCAGGGAAATCAGCCCCAGCATTTT. Protein product: CASSQGNQPQHF.

The gene calls are TRBV19 and TRBJ1-2; 9 bases fit TRBD1. Germline loops: CDR1 LNHDA, CDR2 SQIVND (reference sequence). Germline trimming cut 5 bases from V and 1 base from J; bases unmatched to any gene: 5. The CDR3 has 15 amino acids. CDR3 coding DNA: TGTGCCAGTAGTCCCTGGACAGGGGTTAACTATGGCTACACCTTC. Protein sequence: CASSPWTGVNYGYTF.

The rearrangement uses TRBV5-1 and TRBJ2-5; 8 bases map to TRBD1. Germline V gene sequence: CDR1 SGHRS, CDR2 YFSETQ. Trimming at V came to 1 base and at J to 4 bases, leaving 6 bases not matched to a gene. The CDR3 length is 15 residues. The CDR3 spells CASSLRGTGGETQYF. The CDR3, as DNA: TGCGCCAGCAGCTTGAGGGGGACAGGAGGAGAGACCCAGTACTTC.

V gene TRBV5-6 combines with J gene TRBJ2-2, with a tentative D call TRBD2 (6 bases). CDR1 is SGHDT, CDR2 YYEEEE, per germline. This CDR3 spans 17 amino acids. V was pared by 0 bases and J by 3 bases, with 15 bases between. The CDR3 is CASSLVRDLADTGELFF. In DNA form, the CDR3 reads TGTGCCAGCAGCTTGGTAAGGGACTTGGCGGACACCGGGGAGCTGTTTTTT.

V and J are TRBV27 and TRBJ2-7; 7 nucleotides align to TRBD1. CDR1 is MNHEY and CDR2 is SMNVEV in the germline V gene (reference sequence). This CDR3 region has 14 residues. The junction had 10 bases not matched to a gene; V was cut back by 6 bases and J by 5 bases. In nucleotides, the CDR3 is TGTGCCAGCAGACAGGGGCTAATGGGAGACGAGCAGTACTTC. Its protein is CASRQGLMGDEQYF.

This clone appeared a single time. Sequence at one end of the junction differs from germline and may be a read error. The chain has TRBV28 and TRBJ1-4, with D unresolved. Per germline, CDR1 MDHEN and CDR2 SYDVKM. The CDR3 sequence is 16 residues long. The CDR3 DNA sequence: TGTGCCAGCGGTTTCGGCGGCGCGGTCGGGGATGAAAAACTGTTTTTT. This sequence encodes CASGFGGAVGDEKLFF.

J is TRBJ2-7 and V is TRBV5-4; D might be TRBD1 (5 bases). This CDR3 comprises 13 residues. V gave up 5 bases and J gave up 3 bases, with 12 bases separating them. Germline assignment: CDR1 SGHNT and CDR2 YYREEE (reference sequence). The DNA of the CDR3 is TGTGCCAGCAGGGGTGGGGCCAGCTACGAGCAGTACTTC. Translating gives CASRGGASYEQYF. Filled out from reference TRBV5-4 and TRBJ2-7, the complete variable domain reads ETGVTQSPTHLIKTRGQQVTLRCSSQSGHNTVSWYQQALGQGPQFIFQYYREEENGRGNFPPRFSGLQFPNYSSELNVNALELDDSALYLCASRGGASYEQYFGPGTRLTVT.

The V and J genes are TRBV6-5 and TRBJ2-7; 8 nucleotides align to TRBD1. This CDR3 contains 13 residues. The germline CDR1 and CDR2 sequences are MNHEY and SVGAGI. The junction had 4 bases not matched to a gene; V was cut back by 6 bases and J by 3 bases. The CDR3 DNA reads as TGTGCCAGCAGACTCGGGACAGGCTACGAGCAGTACTTC. Protein: CASRLGTGYEQYF.

This clone came up a few times. This chain links TRBV6-5 with TRBJ2-1; 9 bases match TRBD2. Trimming cost V 6 bases and J 9 bases; bases outside gene matches: 12. Germline CDR1 is MNHEY and CDR2 is SVGAGI. This CDR3 is 15 amino acids long. The CDR3 DNA reads TGTGCCAGCAGCCGACTAGCGGTGAATTCGGTTGAGCAGTTCTTC. Translated: CASSRLAVNSVEQFF.

The V and J genes are TRBV7-6 and TRBJ2-7, with D possibly matching TRBD2 (6 bases). V was cut by 5 bases and J by 3 bases, with 23 bases left in between. From germline, CDR1 is SGHVS and CDR2 FNYEAQ. The CDR3 contains 17 residues. The CDR3 here is CASSGPIMAGQIYEQYF. In nucleotides, the CDR3 is TGTGCCAGCAGCGGGCCAATTATGGCGGGGCAAATCTACGAGCAGTACTTC.

The V call is TRBV7-2, the J call TRBJ1-5; 9 bases are a match to TRBD1. Germline assignment: CDR1 SGHTA and CDR2 FQGNSA. The CDR3 is made up of 14 amino acids. Trimming removed 4 bases from V and 4 bases from J; junction bases left unmatched: 2. CDR3 amino acids: CASSSGTGNQPQHF. CDR3 bases: TGTGCCAGCAGCTCCGGGACAGGGAATCAGCCCCAGCATTTT. The full variable domain, in which reference TRBV7-2 and TRBJ1-5 provide the parts outside the CDR3, is GAGVSQSPSNKVTEKGKDVELRCDPISGHTALYWYRQSLGQGLEFLIYFQGNSAPDKSGLPSDRFSAERTGGSVSTLTIQRTQQEDSAVYLCASSSGTGNQPQHFGDGTRLSIL.

The table lists this clone with a few counts. V gene TRBV5-4 combines with J gene TRBJ2-7; 8 bases map to TRBD1. The CDR3 is made up of 15 amino acids. The V segment lost 0 bases and the J segment 2 bases; nucleotides outside the gene matches: 4. CDR1 is SGHNT and CDR2 is YYREEE in the germline V gene (reference sequence). The CDR3 nucleotides are TGTGCCAGCAGCTTGGAATCAGGGGGCCCCTACGAGCAGTACTTC. Its protein is CASSLESGGPYEQYF.

This chain links TRBV4-3 with TRBJ2-2; 7 bases are a match to TRBD2. CDR3 length equals 14 residues. Trimming at V came to 9 bases and at J to 2 bases, leaving 6 bases not matched to a gene. Germline loops: CDR1 LGHNA, CDR2 YSLEER. CDR3 DNA sequence: TGCGCCAGTCGCGGGGGTCTCAACACCGGGGAGCTGTTTTTT. Encoded protein: CASRGGLNTGELFF.

This chain links TRBV27 with TRBJ1-5; 8 positions agree with TRBD1. The germline V gene encodes CDR1 MNHEY and CDR2 SMNVEV (reference sequence). The CDR3 consists of 15 residues. The trim removed 4 bases at V and 9 bases at J, leaving 11 bases unmatched. CDR3 in DNA: TGTGCCAGCAGTTCCCGGACAGGGAAAGAGCGGCCCCAGCATTTT. Translation: CASSSRTGKERPQHF.

The chain carries TRBV5-1 and TRBJ2-7, with TRBD2 matching 14 bases. V trimming: 4 bases; J trimming: 7 bases; junction bases outside the gene matches: 7. CDR3 length: 15 residues. Germline-derived CDR1 and CDR2 are SGHRS and YFSETQ. The CDR3 DNA sequence: TGCGCCAGCAGCCCGGGACTAGCGGGAGTTGTGGAGCAGTACTTC. Its protein is CASSPGLAGVVEQYF.

The V call is TRBV5-6, the J call TRBJ1-1; D perhaps matches TRBD1 (5 bases). Looked up from germline, CDR1 is SGHDT and CDR2 is YYEEEE. V was pared by 1 base and J by 4 bases, with 11 bases between. The CDR3 loop spans 14 amino acids. The CDR3 nucleotides read TGTGCCAGCAGCTTGTTACAGGTGGGCACTGAAGCTTTCTTT. This codes for CASSLLQVGTEAFF.

The gene calls are TRBV5-1 and TRBJ1-4, with D unresolved. V was trimmed by 1 base and J by 1 base, leaving 11 bases between them. The germline CDR1 and CDR2 sequences are SGHRS and YFSETQ. CDR3 size: 16 residues. The CDR3 loop reads CASSLTGIITNEKLFF. The CDR3 region has the DNA TGCGCCAGCAGCTTGACGGGTATAATAACTAATGAAAAACTGTTTTTT.

This rearrangement joins TRBV5-4 to TRBJ2-6, with 8 bases lining up with TRBD1. There are 19 residues in the CDR3. CDR1 and CDR2 (germline): SGHNT, YYREEE (reference sequence). Trimming removed 2 bases from V and 2 bases from J; junction bases left unmatched: 12. CDR3 amino acids: CASSFRFGRGRTGANVLTF. In DNA, the CDR3 is TGTGCCAGCAGCTTTCGTTTCGGCAGGGGGCGAACTGGGGCCAACGTCCTGACTTTC. Variable domain in full (rest from reference TRBV5-4 and TRBJ2-6): ETGVTQSPTHLIKTRGQQVTLRCSSQSGHNTVSWYQQALGQGPQFIFQYYREEENGRGNFPPRFSGLQFPNYSSELNVNALELDDSALYLCASSFRFGRGRTGANVLTFGAGSRLTVL.